A single sample is the source of the 16 T cell receptor beta chains below, sequenced in a study of cytomegalovirus exposure and HLA in healthy donors. Generated by immunoSEQ multiplex PCR, the TCRdb table keeps only in-frame clones and is missing some. The table lists approximately 65,000 clones, 90% to 95% of them singletons, with 3% to 3.5% in the top ten. The sample comprised PBMCs. The receptors come from a man between 18 and 35 years old in good health and CMV-seronegative.

This clone was recorded only once. The DNA for the CDR3 is TGCAGCGTGAAACAGGGGATGGCTGGAAACACCATATATTTT. Translated, it gives CSVKQGMAGNTIYF. The chain links TRBV29-1 to TRBJ1-3, with TRBD1 matching over 7 bases. V shed 6 bases and J 2 bases; nucleotides not matched to a gene: 7. Germline CDR1 is SQVTM and CDR2 is ANQGSEA. The CDR3 totals 14 residues.

The chain couples TRBV27 to TRBJ1-2; 7 bases are a match to TRBD1. CDR1 is MNHEY, CDR2 SMNVEV, per germline (reference sequence). V shed 6 bases, J shed 4 bases, and the junction held 8 bases outside the gene matches. This CDR3 has 14 amino acids. The CDR3 protein is CASSSLTGSYGYTF. The CDR3 DNA is TGTGCCAGCAGCTCCCTGACAGGGAGCTATGGCTACACCTTC.

The chain joins TRBV30 to TRBJ2-1; TRBD2 is a possible D gene (6 bases). Trimming removed 6 bases from V and 6 bases from J, with 15 bases in between. The CDR3 has 13 amino acids. The germline V gene has CDR1 GTSNPN and CDR2 SVGIG (reference sequence). The CDR3 loop reads CACAPGLRNEQFF. The CDR3 coding sequence is TGTGCCTGCGCACCGGGACTCCGCAATGAGCAGTTCTTC. The variable domain in full, completed from reference TRBV30 and TRBJ2-1, reads SQTIHQWPATLVQPVGSPLSLECTVEGTSNPNLYWYRQAAGRGLQLLFYSVGIGQISSEVPQNLSASRPQDRQFILSSKKLLLSDSGFYLCACAPGLRNEQFFGPGTRLTVL.

A single count supports this clone. V usage is TRBV9 and J usage is TRBJ2-1; D may be TRBD2 (6 bases). The germline V gene has CDR1 SGDLS and CDR2 YYNGEE. The CDR3 length is 14 residues. Trimming left V 4 bases short and J 5 bases short, with 13 bases between. Here the CDR3 DNA reads TGTGCCAGCAGCCTGATGACTAGAGACAATGAGCAGTTCTTC. It codes for CASSLMTRDNEQFF. The full variable domain, with the rest looked up from reference TRBV9 and TRBJ2-1, is DSGVTQTPKHLITATGQRVTLRCSPRSGDLSVYWYQQSLDQGLQFLIQYYNGEERAKGNILERFSAQQFPDLHSELNLSSLELGDSALYFCASSLMTRDNEQFFGPGTRLTVL.

The CDR3 sequence: CASSPRQTYEQYF. CDR3 sequence (DNA): TGTGCCAGCAGTCCGCGACAGACCTACGAGCAGTACTTC. The chain combines TRBV28 with TRBJ2-7; tentatively, D is TRBD1 (5 bases). V lost 5 bases to trimming and J lost 2 bases, with 10 bases between them. This CDR3 region has 13 residues. In germline, CDR1 is MDHEN, CDR2 SYDVKM.

This clone was detected only once. The chain uses TRBV6-5 and TRBJ2-5; no clear D gene. Trimming left V 1 base short and J 1 base short, with 7 bases between. The CDR3 runs to 14 residues. In germline, CDR1 is MNHEY, CDR2 SVGAGI. The CDR3 protein is CASSYLQSQETQYF. DNA for the CDR3: TGTGCCAGCAGTTACTTACAGTCCCAAGAGACCCAGTACTTC.

The chain links TRBV28 to TRBJ1-1; D possibly corresponds to TRBD1 (5 bases). V was shortened by 8 bases and J by 3 bases, with 13 bases between the two germline ends. The CDR3 covers 13 residues. The germline V gene encodes CDR1 MDHEN and CDR2 SYDVKM. The CDR3 DNA reads TGTGCCAGCCTTTCCCCAGGGTACACTGAAGCTTTCTTT. This gives the protein CASLSPGYTEAFF.

In DNA, the CDR3 is TGTGCCTGGAGTGTACCAGGGTTAGGGGGCCAGCCCCAGCATTTT. Translating it yields CAWSVPGLGGQPQHF. This sequence joins TRBV30 and TRBJ1-5, with 7 bases identical to TRBD1. Germline V CDR1 and CDR2: GTSNPN, SVGIG (reference sequence). J lost 7 bases, V lost 0 bases, and 9 bases had no gene match. This CDR3 contains 15 residues. Full variable domain (rest looked up from reference TRBV30 and TRBJ1-5): SQTIHQWPATLVQPVGSPLSLECTVEGTSNPNLYWYRQAAGRGLQLLFYSVGIGQISSEVPQNLSASRPQDRQFILSSKKLLLSDSGFYLCAWSVPGLGGQPQHFGDGTRLSIL.

The V call is TRBV10-3, the J call TRBJ1-2; 7 bases agree with TRBD1. This CDR3 spans 14 amino acids. Unmatched junction bases numbered 12, after V lost 6 bases and J lost 8 bases. From germline, CDR1 is ENHRY and CDR2 SYGVKD. The CDR3 protein is CAISLQGLEGGYTF. As DNA, the CDR3 is TGTGCCATCAGCCTACAGGGGTTAGAGGGCGGCTACACCTTC.

The CDR3 nucleotides read TGTGCCAGCAGTGCAGGTAACGGGCCCCAGCATTTT. Amino acids: CASSAGNGPQHF. The chain employs TRBV28 and TRBJ1-5; D uncertain. With 5 bases removed from V and 9 bases from J, the gap between germline ends came to 11 bases. This CDR3 is built from 12 residues. CDR1 and CDR2 (germline): MDHEN, SYDVKM.

V and J are TRBV25-1 and TRBJ1-1; D unclear. This CDR3 has 16 residues. With 1 base removed from V and 1 base from J, the gap between germline ends came to 13 bases. Germline V gives CDR1 MGHDK, CDR2 SYGVNS. The CDR3 DNA reads TGTGCCAGCAGTGAATCCCAGGCCGGTGGGAACACTGAAGCTTTCTTT. This translates into CASSESQAGGNTEAFF.

The chain employs TRBV7-2 and TRBJ1-2; D gene ambiguous. This CDR3 region has 10 residues. CDR1 is SGHTA and CDR2 is FQGNSA in the germline V gene. V gave up 6 bases and J gave up 10 bases, with 9 bases separating them. The CDR3 reads CASRYVDYTF. CDR3 nucleotides: TGTGCCAGCAGATATGTAGACTACACCTTC.

J is TRBJ2-2 and V is TRBV27; maybe TRBD2 (6 bases). Trimming stripped 6 bases from V and 7 bases from J, with 18 bases between. This CDR3 has 15 amino acids. Germline CDR1 reads MNHEY; CDR2 reads SMNVEV (reference sequence). CDR3 bases: TGTGCCAGCAGATCTGGGACTCTCCGCAGCGGGGAGCTGTTTTTT. Translated: CASRSGTLRSGELFF.

The chain carries TRBV2 and TRBJ2-2, with D unclear. Germline V gene lookup returns CDR1 SNHLY and CDR2 FYNNEI. CDR3 length equals 11 residues. V shed 6 bases and J shed 9 bases, with 8 bases lying between them. The chain's CDR3 is CASRRLRELFF. As DNA, the CDR3 is TGTGCCAGCAGAAGACTGAGGGAGCTGTTTTTT.

The J gene is TRBJ1-3, the V gene TRBV2; a possible D gene is TRBD1 (5 bases). V dropped 8 bases and J dropped 2 bases, with 10 bases sitting between them. CDR3 length: 13 residues. The V gene's germline CDR1 is SNHLY and CDR2 FYNNEI. The CDR3 DNA reads as TGTGCCAGCTTGGGGCAGGCTGGAAACACCATATATTTT. This codes for CASLGQAGNTIYF.

This clone is a singleton in its sample. The chain carries TRBV19 and TRBJ2-7; 11 nucleotides match TRBD2. The CDR3 consists of 16 residues. Germline V gene data show CDR1 as LNHDA and CDR2 as SQIVND (reference sequence). The J segment lost 5 bases and the V segment lost 1 base, leaving 7 bases of the junction unmatched. The chain's CDR3 is CASSIGRLAGGNEQYF. CDR3 coding DNA: TGTGCCAGTAGTATAGGTCGCCTAGCGGGAGGCAACGAGCAGTACTTC.